Described below is a single TCR beta chain sequence and its context. A junction boundary mismatches the germline segment, possibly from a read error. Graves' hyperthyroidism is called stable when ophthalmopathy does not progress within 18 months. The TCR beta CDR3 regions underwent amplification using RNA transcripts as the source. The HTBI primer set drove a first-round RT-PCR of the TCR CDR3. From the multiplex PCR reads, TCRdb called clonotypes with MiXCR, one entry per CDR3 protein. The sample holds a few hundred thousand distinct CDR3 sequences, just under 15% seen once. The data belong to a study of T cells in Graves' hyperthyroidism and ophthalmopathy. The CDR3 consists of 16 residues. Germline CDR1 is DFQATT and CDR2 is SNEGSKA (reference sequence).

The chain is built from TRBV20-1 and TRBJ2-3, with 7 bases aligning to TRBD1. The sequence came from a woman aged 25 to 39 with Graves' hyperthyroidism. The sample consisted of blood. The CDR3 nucleotides read TGCAGTGCTAGAGGCCGGGACAGAGCAGTCACAGGTACGCAGTATTTT. As protein: CSARGRDRAVTGTQYF.